A selection of T cell receptor beta chains follows, all from one sample in a study of T cells in Graves' hyperthyroidism and ophthalmopathy. TCRdb processed the multiplex PCR reads anew with MiXCR; each CDR3 protein has one entry. Altogether roughly 290,000 distinct CDR3 sequences are present, 13% being singletons, with the ten largest covering roughly 8%. Sample: blood. The origin of the receptors is a woman under 40 with Graves' hyperthyroidism that later progressed to Graves' ophthalmopathy. CDR3s include the opening cysteine and the closing phenylalanine or tryptophan. D genes are given only for firm matches. Size is omitted from some rows. Given values are once, few, many or a class for expanded clones.

j_gene: TRBJ2-5; d_gene: -; abundance: -; v_gene: TRBV19; CDR3nt: TGTGCCAGTAAGTCGTGGTCGAACCCGGACCAGTACTTC; CDR3aa: CASKSWSNPDQYF
j_gene: TRBJ2-1; d_gene: TRBD1; abundance: many; v_gene: TRBV7-8; CDR3nt: TGTGCCAGCAGCTCGACAGGGAATAGCAATGAGCAGTTCTTC; CDR3aa: CASSSTGNSNEQFF
j_gene: TRBJ2-3; d_gene: -; abundance: -; v_gene: TRBV9; CDR3nt: TGTGCCAGCAGCGTACATGGGCGGGCCTCTAGCACAGATACGCAGTATTTT; CDR3aa: CASSVHGRASSTDTQYF
j_gene: TRBJ2-3; d_gene: -; abundance: many; v_gene: TRBV3-1; CDR3nt: TGTGCCAGCAGCCTTGTTCGGGATACGCAGTATTTT; CDR3aa: CASSLVRDTQYF
j_gene: TRBJ2-1; d_gene: -; abundance: many; v_gene: TRBV27; CDR3nt: TGTGTCGTCAGGTCCTACAATGAGCAGTTCTTC; CDR3aa: CVVRSYNEQFF
j_gene: TRBJ1-2; d_gene: -; abundance: many; v_gene: TRBV18; CDR3nt: TGTGCCAGCTCACTGGGGTTCACAGGGAAAGGAGGCTACACCTTC; CDR3aa: CASSLGFTGKGGYTF
j_gene: TRBJ2-7; d_gene: -; abundance: many; v_gene: TRBV28; CDR3nt: TGTGCCAGCACCCTGAGGGGACATCGCTCCTACGAGCAGTACTTC; CDR3aa: CASTLRGHRSYEQYF
j_gene: TRBJ2-1; d_gene: TRBD1; abundance: many; v_gene: TRBV12-3/TRBV12-4; CDR3nt: TGTGCCAGCATTACAGGGGGCTCCTTCAATGAGCAGTTCTTC; CDR3aa: CASITGGSFNEQFF
j_gene: TRBJ2-7; d_gene: -; abundance: many; v_gene: TRBV12-3/TRBV12-4; CDR3nt: TGTGCCAGCAGTTTACCTGGACCGGGCTACGAGCAGTACTTC; CDR3aa: CASSLPGPGYEQYF
j_gene: TRBJ1-1; d_gene: -; abundance: many; v_gene: TRBV6-1; CDR3nt: TGTGCCAGCAGCCGGACAGCCAGTCGGGCTGAAGCTTTCTTT; CDR3aa: CASSRTASRAEAFF